These 2 T cell receptor beta chains came from one sample sequenced in a study of blood T cell repertoires in COVID-19. Clones were sequenced by immunoSEQ multiplex PCR, and TCRdb holds only the in-frame ones, with some missing. The sample shows fewer than 350,000 clones, around 86% of them seen only once. The sample taken for sequencing was PBMCs or T cells enriched from blood (not recorded which). These receptors were obtained from a man in his 60s who had recovered from COVID-19.

The chain recombines TRBV7-9 with TRBJ1-6; perhaps TRBD1 as D (5 bases). V gave up 8 bases and J gave up 12 bases, with 17 bases separating them. Per germline, CDR1 SEHNR and CDR2 FQNEAQ (reference sequence). This CDR3 has 13 amino acids. CDR3: CASEPDSGGPLHF. CDR3 coding DNA: TGTGCCAGCGAGCCGGACTCGGGGGGACCCCTCCACTTT. Based on the CDR3 plus reference TRBV7-9 and TRBJ1-6, the full variable domain is DTGVSQNPRHKITKRGQNVTFRCDPISEHNRLYWYRQTLGQGPEFLTYFQNEAQLEKSRLLSDRFSAERPKGSFSTLEIQRTEQGDSAMYLCASEPDSGGPLHFGNGTRLTVT.

V is TRBV5-4 and J is TRBJ2-3; 8 bases map to TRBD2. This CDR3 comprises 14 residues. Germline V gene lookup returns CDR1 SGHNT and CDR2 YYREEE (reference sequence). V dropped 3 bases and J dropped 6; count of bases not matched to a gene: 6. CDR3 sequence (DNA): TGTGCCAGCAGCTCTGGGACTAGTGGGGATACGCAGTATTTT. It codes for CASSSGTSGDTQYF.